This T cell receptor beta chain is from a study of Ad26.COV2.S vaccination and SARS-CoV-2 variants. Study background: Each vaccinee took Ad26.COV2.S intramuscularly, once or twice 56 days apart.

Generated by immunoSEQ multiplex PCR, the TCRdb table keeps only in-frame clones and is missing some. The table records about half a million clones, roughly nine tenths of them present only once. CDR3 size: 16 residues. Trimming at V came to 2 bases and at J to 7 bases, leaving 8 bases not matched to a gene. The germline V gene encodes CDR1 SGHRS and CDR2 YFSETQ. As to treatment: some 19 received Ad26.COV2.S at low or high dose, single or two shots; 5 received placebo; per-sample allocation not given. Sampling was done on day 63 after the first vaccine or placebo injection. The receptor was derived from a person aged 18-60 years who received the Ad26.COV2.S COVID-19 vaccine or a placebo. Sequenced here: peripheral blood, sampled in a trial of Ad26.COV2.S vaccine versus placebo. The rearrangement links TRBV5-1 to TRBJ1-6; 8 bases agree with TRBD1. CDR3 nucleotides: TGCGCCAGCAGCTTTGACGCCGGGACAGGAAATTCACCCCTCCACTTT. It encodes CASSFDAGTGNSPLHF.